This TCR beta chain was identified during a study of T cell repertoires in cytomegalovirus infection. Overall study: Carrying CMV and the relevant HLA type showed in public TCR beta signatures. Study findings and constraints: Summed frequency of shared TCR beta families picked out CMV carriers who also had the relevant HLA. HLA-C-restricted CMV clonotypes gave the most frequent clonotype in two of eight donors.

This clonotype was recorded at least ten times. The antigen is not known. Germline assignment: CDR1 MDHEN and CDR2 SYDVKM. V was shortened by 6 bases and J by 8 bases, with 13 bases between the two germline ends. The length of the CDR3 is 12 residues. TCRdb itself ran the reads through MiXCR, one entry per CDR3 protein. The profile shows some 150,000 distinct CDR3 sequences, under 8.5% of them singletons. This chain links TRBV28 with TRBJ1-2; unclear D gene. The TCR was taken from a human donor in good health (CMV status not recorded). Some clones in this sample may be carry-over from other donors' samples. The specimen was PBMCs. The CDR3 coding sequence is TGTGCCAGCAGAGGTCCTTTCCGCGGCTACACCTTC. It codes for CASRGPFRGYTF.